The 19 T cell receptor beta chains given below trace back to one sample, sequenced in a study of Graves' ophthalmopathy and Graves' hyperthyroidism. The sequenced template was RNA, covering the TCR beta CDR3 region. RT-PCR was first run with HTBI primers, then multiplex PCR in a second round. TCRdb reprocessed the multiplex PCR reads with MiXCR, giving one entry per CDR3 protein. The repertoire holds about 220,000 distinct CDR3 sequences, 20% to 25% seen once, with roughly 45% in the top ten. The specimen sequenced was peripheral blood. These receptors were taken from a woman between 50 and 59 years old with Graves' ophthalmopathy.

This clonotype was recorded many times. This chain uses TRBV19 with TRBJ1-5; tentatively, D is TRBD1 (6 bases). The V end lost 3 bases, the J end lost 4 bases, and 13 bases lay between the germline ends. Germline V gene data show CDR1 as LNHDA and CDR2 as SQIVND (reference sequence). The CDR3 runs 15 residues. As DNA, the CDR3 is TGTGCCAGTAGTATCCCTCGGACAGAAAATCAGCCCCAGCATTTT. Amino acids: CASSIPRTENQPQHF.

This clonotype was recorded many times. The chain couples TRBV5-1 to TRBJ2-2; 7 bases are a match to TRBD2. CDR1 is SGHRS, CDR2 YFSETQ, per germline. Trimming removed 2 bases from V and 0 bases from J; junction bases left unmatched: 4. The CDR3 consists of 16 residues. CDR3 bases: TGCGCCAGCAGCTTTACTAGCGCCTCGAACACCGGGGAGCTGTTTTTT. Its translation: CASSFTSASNTGELFF. Using reference TRBV5-1 and TRBJ2-2 for the parts outside the CDR3, the full variable domain is KAGVTQTPRYLIKTRGQQVTLSCSPISGHRSVSWYQQTPGQGLQFLFEYFSETQRNKGNFPGRFSGRQFSNSRSEMNVSTLELGDSALYLCASSFTSASNTGELFFGEGSRLTVL.

This clonotype was picked up a small number of times. This chain uses TRBV7-9 with TRBJ1-1; D may be TRBD1 (5 bases). Trimming took off 5 bases at V and 3 bases at J, with 13 bases between the two ends. The CDR3 has 14 residues. Germline V gene data show CDR1 as SEHNR and CDR2 as FQNEAQ (reference sequence). As DNA, the CDR3 is TGTGCCAGCAGCCCTAGCCAGGGACACACTGAAGCTTTCTTT. As protein: CASSPSQGHTEAFF. Full variable domain (missing parts from reference TRBV7-9 and TRBJ1-1): DTGVSQNPRHKITKRGQNVTFRCDPISEHNRLYWYRQTLGQGPEFLTYFQNEAQLEKSRLLSDRFSAERPKGSFSTLEIQRTEQGDSAMYLCASSPSQGHTEAFFGQGTRLTVV.

This clonotype appeared many times. This rearrangement joins TRBV20-1 to TRBJ2-2, with 11 bases lining up with TRBD1. Germline V lookup: CDR1 DFQATT, CDR2 SNEGSKA (reference sequence). Unmatched junction bases numbered 4, after V lost 5 bases and J lost 2 bases. The CDR3 runs to 15 residues. The CDR3 loop is CSAEDRGLNTGELFF. CDR3 sequence (DNA): TGCAGTGCTGAGGACAGGGGGCTTAACACCGGGGAGCTGTTTTTT.

This clonotype has at least ten counts. The chain joins TRBV5-1 to TRBJ2-2; 12 positions match TRBD2. Germline trimming cut 1 base from V and 5 bases from J; bases unmatched to any gene: 3. This CDR3 is built from 16 residues. Germline CDR1 SGHRS, CDR2 YFSETQ. CDR3 region: CASSLTTSGSTGELFF. As DNA, the CDR3 is TGCGCCAGCAGCTTGACGACTAGCGGGAGTACCGGGGAGCTGTTTTTT.

This clonotype has more than one count but fewer than ten. The chain combines TRBV3-1 with TRBJ1-5; a possible D gene is TRBD1 (5 bases). The CDR3 totals 14 residues. Between the trimmed V and J ends, which lost 0 bases and 5 bases, there was a span of 8 bases. Germline CDR1 is LGHDT and CDR2 is YNNKEL (reference sequence). The CDR3 nucleotides are TGTGCCAGCAGCCAAGAGGGGGGGGATCAGCCCCAGCATTTT. It encodes CASSQEGGDQPQHF.

This clonotype showed up many times. The chain is built from TRBV6-5 and TRBJ2-7; 9 bases map to TRBD2. The junction had 8 bases not matched to a gene; V was cut back by 6 bases and J by 2 bases. The germline V gene encodes CDR1 MNHEY and CDR2 SVGAGI. The CDR3 has 15 residues. Here the CDR3 DNA reads TGTGCCAGCAGACCGAGACTAGCGGTAACCTACGAGCAGTACTTC. It translates to CASRPRLAVTYEQYF.

This clonotype showed up many times. DNA for the CDR3: TGTGCCATCAGTGGTGGGGCGAACGGGGAGCTGTTTTTT. This codes for CAISGGANGELFF. The chain uses TRBV10-3 and TRBJ2-2; a weak D match, TRBD1 (5 bases). Trimming removed 4 bases at V and 7 bases at J, with 10 bases between. Germline V gene sequence: CDR1 ENHRY, CDR2 SYGVKD. The CDR3 totals 13 residues.

This chain links TRBV30 with TRBJ1-2; D possibly corresponds to TRBD1 (6 bases). The germline V and J ends were trimmed by 3 bases and 4 bases, with 15 bases remaining between them. The V gene's germline CDR1 is GTSNPN and CDR2 SVGIG (reference sequence). This CDR3 has 14 residues. CDR3 protein: CAWREKDRPYGYTF. The CDR3 bases are TGTGCCTGGAGAGAAAAGGACAGACCCTATGGCTACACCTTC.

This chain uses TRBV4-2 with TRBJ2-7, with 13 bases aligning to TRBD2. CDR1 and CDR2 (germline): LGHNA, YNFKEQ. Losses at the gene ends were 1 base for V and 3 bases for J; bases not matched to a gene: 3. This CDR3 has 16 amino acids. CDR3 protein: CASSQAGLAGDYEQYF. CDR3 DNA: TGTGCCAGCAGCCAAGCTGGACTAGCGGGGGACTACGAGCAGTACTTC.

This clonotype has ten or more counts. This chain joins TRBV30 and TRBJ1-2; D not certain. The V gene lost 0 bases and the J gene lost 6 bases, with 8 bases spanning the gap. The V gene's germline CDR1 is GTSNPN and CDR2 SVGIG (reference sequence). The CDR3 spans 12 residues. CDR3 coding DNA: TGTGCCTGGAGTGTACACGGGAATGGCTACACCTTC. This sequence encodes CAWSVHGNGYTF.

This rearrangement joins TRBV3-1 to TRBJ2-7; the D is unclear. Germline CDR1 is LGHDT and CDR2 is YNNKEL (reference sequence). The CDR3 loop spans 13 amino acids. V lost 0 bases, J lost 7 bases, and 10 bases lay in between. CDR3: CASSQDLLEEQYF. The DNA of the CDR3 is TGTGCCAGCAGCCAAGATCTGTTGGAGGAGCAGTACTTC.

This clonotype was recorded at least ten times. The chain joins TRBV6-1 to TRBJ2-3; possibly TRBD2 for D (6 bases). Germline lookup yields CDR1 MNHNS and CDR2 SASEGT. The CDR3 has 13 residues. With 4 bases removed from V and 7 bases from J, the gap between germline ends came to 12 bases. The DNA for the CDR3 is TGTGCCAGCAGTGGGGGACTCGGATATACGCAGTATTTT. Protein sequence: CASSGGLGYTQYF.

This clonotype was observed many times. This chain uses TRBV11-2 with TRBJ1-2; TRBD1 might be the D (6 bases). Germline V CDR1 and CDR2: SGHAT, FQNNGV. The CDR3 totals 19 residues. The germline V and J ends were trimmed by 5 bases and 4 bases, with 29 bases remaining between them. As DNA, the CDR3 is TGTGCCAGCAGCCCACCCTCACGGGGCAGGGGTAATATCTTCTATGGCTACACCTTC. Its protein product is CASSPPSRGRGNIFYGYTF.

This sequence joins TRBV12-3 or TRBV12-4 and TRBJ1-5; D may be TRBD1 (5 bases). V was trimmed by 4 bases and J by 0 bases, leaving 16 bases between them. This CDR3 spans 17 amino acids. DNA of the CDR3: TGTGCCAGCAGTTATCGGCTAGGGGAACTTAGCAATCAGCCCCAGCATTTT. Translation gives CASSYRLGELSNQPQHF.

In this sample, this clonotype turned up many times. The junction departs from the called germline gene at one end, perhaps through a read error. CDR3 region: CASSLVGTANTGELFF. Written as DNA, the CDR3 is TGTGCTAGCAGCTTAGTTGGGACAGCCAACACCGGGGAGCTGTTTTTT. The chain has TRBV7-7 and TRBJ2-2; 7 bases fit TRBD1. This CDR3 region has 16 residues. Germline V gives CDR1 SSHAT, CDR2 FNYEAQ (reference sequence).

This clonotype was detected many times. A read error may account for a junction end that differs from germline. The chain uses TRBV12-3 or TRBV12-4 and TRBJ1-5; D call uncertain. The CDR3 contains 12 residues. The CDR3 spells CASSGRYQAQHF. In nucleotides, the CDR3 is TGTGCCAGCAGTGGCAGATATCAGGCCCAGCATTTT.

The genes are TRBV6-1 and TRBJ2-7, with D maybe TRBD1 (7 bases). Looked up from germline, CDR1 is MNHNS and CDR2 is SASEGT. The CDR3 extends over 17 amino acids. Trimming stripped 7 bases from V and 6 bases from J, with 28 bases between. The CDR3 DNA reads TGTGCCAGCACCCCGGCCCACTGGGGAGGAGGGGGCCTCGAGCAGTACTTC. It specifies CASTPAHWGGGGLEQYF.

This clonotype was observed a few times. The rearrangement joins TRBV5-5 to TRBJ2-2; the match to TRBD2 covers 9 bases. The CDR3 is made up of 16 amino acids. Germline CDR1 reads SGHKS; CDR2 reads YYEKEE (reference sequence). The V gene end was trimmed by 6 bases and the J gene end by 1 base; junction bases not matched to a gene: 7. CDR3 coding DNA: TGTGCCAGCAACCTGGGAGCGGGGGGGAACACCGGGGAGCTGTTTTTT. Protein sequence: CASNLGAGGNTGELFF.